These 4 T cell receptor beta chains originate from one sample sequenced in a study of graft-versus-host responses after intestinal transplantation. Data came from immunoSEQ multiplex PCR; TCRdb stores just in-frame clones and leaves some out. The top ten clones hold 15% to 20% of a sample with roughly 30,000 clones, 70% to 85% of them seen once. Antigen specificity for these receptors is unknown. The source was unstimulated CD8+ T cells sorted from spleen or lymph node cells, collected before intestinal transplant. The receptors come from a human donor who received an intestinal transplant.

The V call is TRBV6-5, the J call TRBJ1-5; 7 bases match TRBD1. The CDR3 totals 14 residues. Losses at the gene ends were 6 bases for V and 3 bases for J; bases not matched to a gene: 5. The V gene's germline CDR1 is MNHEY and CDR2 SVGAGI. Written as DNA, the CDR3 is TGTGCCAGCAGCCCCGACAGGGTCAATCAGCCCCAGCATTTT. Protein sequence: CASSPDRVNQPQHF.

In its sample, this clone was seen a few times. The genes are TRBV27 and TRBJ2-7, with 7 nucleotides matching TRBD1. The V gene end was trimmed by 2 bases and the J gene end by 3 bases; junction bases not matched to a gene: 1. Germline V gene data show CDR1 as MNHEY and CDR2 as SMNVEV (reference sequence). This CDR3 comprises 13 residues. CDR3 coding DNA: TGTGCCAGCAGTTTAGGACAGGACTACGAGCAGTACTTC. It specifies CASSLGQDYEQYF.

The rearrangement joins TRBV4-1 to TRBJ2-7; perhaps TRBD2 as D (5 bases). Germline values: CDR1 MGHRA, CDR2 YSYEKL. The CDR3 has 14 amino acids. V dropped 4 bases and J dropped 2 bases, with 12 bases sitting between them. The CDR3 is CASSPQVTTYEQYF. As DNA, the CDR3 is TGCGCCAGCAGCCCCCAGGTGACTACCTACGAGCAGTACTTC.

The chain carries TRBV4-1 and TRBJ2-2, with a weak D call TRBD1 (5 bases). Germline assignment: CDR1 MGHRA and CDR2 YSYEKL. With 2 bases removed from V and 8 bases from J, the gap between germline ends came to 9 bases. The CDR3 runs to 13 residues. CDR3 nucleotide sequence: TGCGCCAGCAGCCAACAGGGATCGGGGGAGCTGTTTTTT. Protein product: CASSQQGSGELFF.